This T cell receptor beta chain was profiled in a study of shared clonotypes between healthy human individuals. Study-wide results and limits: Blood was the sole source, and tissue repertoires probably differ.

Data came from immunoSEQ multiplex PCR; TCRdb stores just in-frame clones and leaves some out. This table has some 1,400,000 clones, roughly 96% appearing once. Points on this clone: Its target is not known.

The split of CD4+ cells yielded CD45RA+ naive and CD45RA-negative memory subsets. The CDR3 contains 11 residues. Trimming shortened V by 6 bases and J by 10 bases, and 12 bases separated the two germline ends. The germline CDR1 and CDR2 sequences are SNHLY and FYNNEI. The TCR originated in a man aged 30-40 years in good health. This chain links TRBV2 with TRBJ1-1; D perhaps matches TRBD1 (5 bases). The source material was naive CD4+ T cells sorted from blood. Subset described: CD45RA+ positively selected. CDR3 in amino acids: CASRYGAPAFF. In DNA form, the CDR3 reads TGTGCCAGCAGGTACGGGGCCCCAGCTTTCTTT.